This entry is about one T cell receptor (beta chain). This CDR3 has 15 amino acids. J gave up 1 base and V 3 bases, and 8 bases lay outside the gene matches. Germline assignment: CDR1 SQVTM and CDR2 ANQGSEA. This entry is derived from a study of blood T cells in healthy people across ages. A J-beta primer mix and a sample-barcoded 5' primer were used in a second PCR of roughly 6 to 11 cycles. Each CDR3 protein is one row after TCRdb ran MiXCR on the 5' RACE reads. The sample contains roughly 1,100,000 distinct CDR3 sequences, approximately 26% of which appear only once. The data also belong to a second study, concerning T cells of mothers and their children.

The receptor was isolated from a girl aged 2 to 10 in good health. The chain carries TRBV29-1 and TRBJ2-5, with TRBD1 matching 7 bases. Sequenced input: blood. CDR3 protein: CSVDGVRGPQETQYF. As DNA, the CDR3 is TGCAGCGTTGACGGGGTGAGGGGGCCCCAAGAGACCCAGTACTTC.